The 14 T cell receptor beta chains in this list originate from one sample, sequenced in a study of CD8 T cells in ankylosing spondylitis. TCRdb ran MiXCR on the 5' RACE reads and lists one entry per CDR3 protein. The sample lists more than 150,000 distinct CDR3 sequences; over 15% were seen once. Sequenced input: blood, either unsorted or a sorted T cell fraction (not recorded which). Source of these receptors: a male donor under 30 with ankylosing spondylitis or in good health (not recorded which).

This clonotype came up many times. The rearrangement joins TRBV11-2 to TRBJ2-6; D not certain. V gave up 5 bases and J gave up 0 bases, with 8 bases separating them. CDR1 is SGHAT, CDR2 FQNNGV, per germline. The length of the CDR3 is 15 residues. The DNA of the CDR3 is TGTGCCAGCAGCCCAGTCAACTCTGGGGCCAACGTCCTGACTTTC. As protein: CASSPVNSGANVLTF.

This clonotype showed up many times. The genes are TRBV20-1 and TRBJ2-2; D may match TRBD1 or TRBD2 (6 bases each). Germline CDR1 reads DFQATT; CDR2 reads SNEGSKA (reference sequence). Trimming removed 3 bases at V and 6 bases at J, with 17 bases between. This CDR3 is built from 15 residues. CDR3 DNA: TGCAGTGCTAGGAAGGGGGGAATGGGTGCCGGGGAGCTGTTTTTT. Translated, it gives CSARKGGMGAGELFF.

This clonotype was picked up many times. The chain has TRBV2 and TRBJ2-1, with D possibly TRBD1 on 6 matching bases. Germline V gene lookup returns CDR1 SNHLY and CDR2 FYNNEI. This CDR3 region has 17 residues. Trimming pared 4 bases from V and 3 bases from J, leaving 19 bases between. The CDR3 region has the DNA TGTGCCAGCAGTGCGACAGGTGGAACTGTCGGCTACAATGAGCAGTTCTTC. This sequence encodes CASSATGGTVGYNEQFF.

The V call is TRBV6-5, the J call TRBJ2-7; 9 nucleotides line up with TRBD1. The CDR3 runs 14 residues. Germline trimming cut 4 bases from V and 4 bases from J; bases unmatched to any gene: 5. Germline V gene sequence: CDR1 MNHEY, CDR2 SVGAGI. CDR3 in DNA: TGTGCCAGCAGTTCACTCGGGACAGGGTACGAGCAGTACTTC. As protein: CASSSLGTGYEQYF.

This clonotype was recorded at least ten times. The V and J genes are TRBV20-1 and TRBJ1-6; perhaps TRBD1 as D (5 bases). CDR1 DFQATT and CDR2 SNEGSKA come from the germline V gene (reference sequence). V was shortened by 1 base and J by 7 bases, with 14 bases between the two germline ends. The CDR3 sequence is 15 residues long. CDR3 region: CSARGWGTVNSPLHF. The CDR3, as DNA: TGCAGTGCTAGAGGGTGGGGGACGGTGAATTCACCCCTCCACTTT.

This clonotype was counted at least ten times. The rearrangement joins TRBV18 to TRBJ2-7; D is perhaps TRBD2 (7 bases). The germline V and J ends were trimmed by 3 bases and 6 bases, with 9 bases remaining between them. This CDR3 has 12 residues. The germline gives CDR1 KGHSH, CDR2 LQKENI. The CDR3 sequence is CASSPGGGEQYV. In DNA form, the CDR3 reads TGTGCCAGCTCACCGGGAGGGGGCGAGCAGTACGTC.

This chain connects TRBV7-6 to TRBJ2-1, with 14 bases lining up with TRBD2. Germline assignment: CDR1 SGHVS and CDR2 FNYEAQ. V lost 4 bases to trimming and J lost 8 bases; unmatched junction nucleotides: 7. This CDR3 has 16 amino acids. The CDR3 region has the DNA TGTGCCAGCAGCTACTCCGGGACTAGCGGGAGCTATGAGCAGTTCTTC. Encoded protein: CASSYSGTSGSYEQFF.

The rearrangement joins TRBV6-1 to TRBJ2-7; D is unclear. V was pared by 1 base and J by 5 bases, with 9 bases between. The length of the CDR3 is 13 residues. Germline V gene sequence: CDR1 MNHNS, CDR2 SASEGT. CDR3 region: CASSEGLWDEQYF. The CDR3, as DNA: TGTGCCAGCAGTGAAGGCCTTTGGGACGAGCAGTACTTC.

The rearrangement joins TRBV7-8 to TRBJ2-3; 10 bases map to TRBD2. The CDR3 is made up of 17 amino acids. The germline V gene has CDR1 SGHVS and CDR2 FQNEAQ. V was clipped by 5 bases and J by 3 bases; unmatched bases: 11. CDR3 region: CASSPRASGSVTDTQYF. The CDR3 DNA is TGTGCCAGCAGCCCCAGAGCTAGCGGGAGTGTTACAGATACGCAGTATTTT.

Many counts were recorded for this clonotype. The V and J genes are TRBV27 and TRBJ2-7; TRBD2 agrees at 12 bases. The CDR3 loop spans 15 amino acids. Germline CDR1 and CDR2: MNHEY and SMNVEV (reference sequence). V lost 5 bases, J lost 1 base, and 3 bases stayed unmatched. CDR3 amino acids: CASSAGTSGSYEQYF. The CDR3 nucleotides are TGTGCCAGCAGTGCCGGGACTAGCGGGTCCTACGAGCAGTACTTC.

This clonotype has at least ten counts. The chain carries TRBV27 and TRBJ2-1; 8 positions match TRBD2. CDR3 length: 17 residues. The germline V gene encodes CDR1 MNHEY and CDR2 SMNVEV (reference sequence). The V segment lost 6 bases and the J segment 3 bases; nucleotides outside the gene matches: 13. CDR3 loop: CASSPLGLGGVYNEQFF. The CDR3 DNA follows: TGTGCCAGCAGCCCCTTAGGCCTCGGGGGGGTCTACAATGAGCAGTTCTTC.

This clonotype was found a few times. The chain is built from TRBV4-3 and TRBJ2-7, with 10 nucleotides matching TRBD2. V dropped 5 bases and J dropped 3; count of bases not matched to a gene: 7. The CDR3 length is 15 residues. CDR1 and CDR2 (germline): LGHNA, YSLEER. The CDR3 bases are TGCGCCAGCAGCGTAAGGACTAGCGGCAACTACGAGCAGTACTTC. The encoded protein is CASSVRTSGNYEQYF.

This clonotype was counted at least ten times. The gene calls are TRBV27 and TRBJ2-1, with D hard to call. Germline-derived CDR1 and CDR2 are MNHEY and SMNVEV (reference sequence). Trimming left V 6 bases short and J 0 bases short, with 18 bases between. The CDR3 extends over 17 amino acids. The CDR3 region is CASSPTPLSSSYNEQFF. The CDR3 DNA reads TGTGCCAGCAGCCCTACTCCCCTATCGAGCTCCTACAATGAGCAGTTCTTC.

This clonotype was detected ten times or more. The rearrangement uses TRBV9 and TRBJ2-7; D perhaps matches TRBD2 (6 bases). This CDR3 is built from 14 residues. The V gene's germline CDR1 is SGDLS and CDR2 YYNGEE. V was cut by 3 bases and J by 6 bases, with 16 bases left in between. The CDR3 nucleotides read TGTGCCAGCAGCGGAGGGACTGGACTCCGCGAGCAGTACTTC. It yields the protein CASSGGTGLREQYF. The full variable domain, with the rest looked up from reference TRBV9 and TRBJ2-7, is DSGVTQTPKHLITATGQRVTLRCSPRSGDLSVYWYQQSLDQGLQFLIQYYNGEERAKGNILERFSAQQFPDLHSELNLSSLELGDSALYFCASSGGTGLREQYFGPGTRLTVT.